The 17 T cell receptor beta chains below were found in one sample sequenced in a study of T cell responses to AZD1222 COVID-19 vaccine. The table came from immunoSEQ multiplex PCR; TCRdb's copy has only in-frame clones and leaves some out. The sample includes some 150,000 clones, approximately 90% of them seen just once. This specimen consisted of peripheral blood, obtained on day 0 of AZD1222 vaccination. Receptors were obtained from an adult in good health.

The rearrangement joins TRBV30 to TRBJ2-2; 8 nucleotides align to TRBD1. The V and J ends lost 3 bases and 6 bases, in that order; junction bases with no gene match: 6. CDR3 size: 14 residues. Germline CDR1 GTSNPN, CDR2 SVGIG (reference sequence). The CDR3 region has the DNA TGTGCCTGGAGCGCGCAGGGGGCCGCCGGGGAGCTGTTTTTT. Residues: CAWSAQGAAGELFF.

V gene TRBV28 combines with J gene TRBJ2-7; TRBD1 matches 9 bases. V lost 4 bases to trimming and J lost 2 bases; unmatched junction nucleotides: 3. Germline CDR1 and CDR2: MDHEN and SYDVKM. The length of the CDR3 is 14 residues. The CDR3 reads CASSSGTGTYEQYF. Written as DNA, the CDR3 is TGTGCCAGCAGTTCCGGGACAGGGACCTACGAGCAGTACTTC.

The chain joins TRBV6-4 to TRBJ2-1; 7 positions agree with TRBD2. The CDR3 length is 15 residues. The junction had 6 bases not matched to a gene; V was cut back by 6 bases and J by 1 base. Per germline, CDR1 MRHNA and CDR2 SNTAGT. The CDR3 DNA is TGTGCCAGCAGGCCCCTAGCGGATTCCTACAATGAGCAGTTCTTC. Residues: CASRPLADSYNEQFF.

To note about this clone: Additional DNA sequences in this sample encode the identical CDR3. CDR3 coding DNA: TGTGCCAGCAGCTTGGGCCCCGGGGAGCTGTTTTTT. Amino acid sequence: CASSLGPGELFF. The chain joins TRBV5-4 to TRBJ2-2; D is unclear. V was pared by 0 bases and J by 6 bases, with 3 bases between. Germline V lookup: CDR1 SGHNT, CDR2 YYREEE (reference sequence). The CDR3 has 12 amino acids.

The chain links TRBV27 to TRBJ2-6, with 13 positions matching TRBD2. CDR3 size: 17 residues. V trimming: 4 bases; J trimming: 2 bases; junction bases outside the gene matches: 2. The V gene's germline CDR1 is MNHEY and CDR2 SMNVEV (reference sequence). The CDR3: CASSSGTSGTGANVLTF. The CDR3 DNA reads as TGTGCCAGCAGTTCCGGGACTAGCGGGACTGGGGCCAACGTCCTGACTTTC.

This chain links TRBV15 with TRBJ1-2, with a tentative D call TRBD1 (5 bases). Germline V gene lookup returns CDR1 LNHNV and CDR2 YYDKDF (reference sequence). The V and J ends lost 0 bases and 2 bases respectively, with 10 bases between them. This CDR3 has 15 amino acids. The CDR3 spells CATSRDGDRNYGYTF. In nucleotides, the CDR3 is TGTGCCACCAGCAGAGACGGCGACAGAAACTATGGCTACACCTTC.

The CDR3 loop reads CASSWYRGTETQYF. In DNA form, the CDR3 reads TGTGCCAGCAGCTGGTACAGGGGGACGGAGACCCAGTACTTC. The chain employs TRBV11-2 and TRBJ2-5; 8 positions agree with TRBD1. The CDR3 length is 14 residues. V gave up 4 bases and J gave up 5 bases; unmatched junction bases: 6. The germline CDR1 and CDR2 sequences are SGHAT and FQNNGV. The full variable domain, its missing parts supplied by reference TRBV11-2 and TRBJ2-5, is EAGVAQSPRYKIIEKRQSVAFWCNPISGHATLYWYQQILGQGPKLLIQFQNNGVVDDSQLPKDRFSAERLKGVDSTLKIQPAKLEDSAVYLCASSWYRGTETQYFGPGTRLLVL.

This clone has more than one count but fewer than ten. The chain links TRBV28 to TRBJ2-7; no firm D call. The CDR3 length is 15 residues. CDR1 and CDR2 (germline): MDHEN, SYDVKM. V lost 3 bases and J 3 bases, leaving 15 bases between the germline ends. Here the CDR3 reads CASSFDAGNYYEQYF. The CDR3 nucleotides read TGTGCCAGCAGTTTCGACGCAGGTAATTACTACGAGCAGTACTTC.

The rearrangement links TRBV5-5 to TRBJ2-7; D is unclear. CDR1 and CDR2 from the germline V gene are SGHKS and YYEKEE (reference sequence). CDR3 length equals 12 residues. The germline V and J ends were trimmed by 4 bases and 0 bases, with 5 bases remaining between them. The CDR3 sequence: CASSPNSYEQYF. The CDR3, as DNA: TGTGCCAGCAGCCCGAACTCCTACGAGCAGTACTTC.

The rearrangement uses TRBV29-1 and TRBJ2-2; 12 nucleotides line up with TRBD1. The V gene's germline CDR1 is SQVTM and CDR2 ANQGSEA. J gave up 4 bases and V 2 bases, and 5 bases lay outside the gene matches. The CDR3 consists of 16 residues. The CDR3 loop reads CSVESGTGGGTGELFF. The CDR3 DNA follows: TGCAGCGTTGAATCCGGGACAGGGGGCGGCACCGGGGAGCTGTTTTTT.

The chain carries TRBV7-8 and TRBJ2-7; 10 bases match TRBD1. In germline, CDR1 is SGHVS, CDR2 FQNEAQ. This CDR3 has 20 amino acids. Trimming at V came to 0 bases and at J to 5 bases, leaving 19 bases not matched to a gene. The CDR3 DNA follows: TGTGCCAGCAGCTTAGCGTTGGGAGTATTGTCCGGGACAGGGGTACACGAGCAGTACTTC. This sequence encodes CASSLALGVLSGTGVHEQYF.

The rearrangement links TRBV20-1 to TRBJ1-4; 8 bases align to TRBD1. CDR1 and CDR2 (germline): DFQATT, SNEGSKA (reference sequence). Trimming at V came to 3 bases and at J to 3 bases, leaving 3 bases not matched to a gene. CDR3 length: 14 residues. This CDR3 is CSASVGQANEKLFF. The CDR3 DNA is TGCAGTGCTAGTGTGGGACAGGCTAATGAAAAACTGTTTTTT.

The rearrangement links TRBV5-6 to TRBJ1-1; tentatively, D is TRBD1 (6 bases). The V gene lost 2 bases and the J gene lost 0 bases, with 11 bases spanning the gap. This CDR3 has 15 residues. In germline, CDR1 is SGHDT, CDR2 YYEEEE. The CDR3 nucleotides are TGTGCCAGCAGCTTCAGGGGAGGGATGAACACTGAAGCTTTCTTT. Protein sequence: CASSFRGGMNTEAFF.

The chain joins TRBV11-3 to TRBJ2-7; 10 nucleotides align to TRBD1. This CDR3 comprises 15 residues. V lost 4 bases, J lost 5 bases, and 8 bases stayed unmatched. Looked up from germline, CDR1 is SGHNT and CDR2 is YENEEA. CDR3 nucleotides: TGTGCCAGCAGCTCAACGGGACAGGGGATACACGAGCAGTACTTC. Protein product: CASSSTGQGIHEQYF.

This chain uses TRBV6-5 with TRBJ1-3, with a possible D match to TRBD1 (6 bases). V lost 8 bases, J lost 2 bases, and 13 bases lay in between. The germline CDR1 and CDR2 sequences are MNHEY and SVGAGI. The CDR3 sequence is 14 residues long. CDR3 bases: TGTGCCAGCCTGGACAGTCGAACTGGAAACACCATATATTTT. Translating gives CASLDSRTGNTIYF.

This chain uses TRBV7-8 with TRBJ2-3; a possible D gene is TRBD2 (5 bases). There are 15 residues in the CDR3. Germline loops: CDR1 SGHVS, CDR2 FQNEAQ. The V gene lost 6 bases and the J gene lost 2 bases, with 15 bases spanning the gap. This chain's CDR3 is CASRPRGGLTDTQYF. The CDR3 DNA reads as TGTGCCAGCAGGCCAAGAGGAGGCCTCACAGATACGCAGTATTTT.

This chain connects TRBV28 to TRBJ2-7; 9 bases line up with TRBD1. Germline V gives CDR1 MDHEN, CDR2 SYDVKM. The length of the CDR3 is 15 residues. V was pared by 6 bases and J by 6 bases, with 12 bases of the junction left unmatched. This CDR3 reads CASRAAGTGRGEQYF. Written as DNA, the CDR3 is TGTGCCAGCAGGGCTGCCGGGACAGGGAGGGGCGAGCAGTACTTC.